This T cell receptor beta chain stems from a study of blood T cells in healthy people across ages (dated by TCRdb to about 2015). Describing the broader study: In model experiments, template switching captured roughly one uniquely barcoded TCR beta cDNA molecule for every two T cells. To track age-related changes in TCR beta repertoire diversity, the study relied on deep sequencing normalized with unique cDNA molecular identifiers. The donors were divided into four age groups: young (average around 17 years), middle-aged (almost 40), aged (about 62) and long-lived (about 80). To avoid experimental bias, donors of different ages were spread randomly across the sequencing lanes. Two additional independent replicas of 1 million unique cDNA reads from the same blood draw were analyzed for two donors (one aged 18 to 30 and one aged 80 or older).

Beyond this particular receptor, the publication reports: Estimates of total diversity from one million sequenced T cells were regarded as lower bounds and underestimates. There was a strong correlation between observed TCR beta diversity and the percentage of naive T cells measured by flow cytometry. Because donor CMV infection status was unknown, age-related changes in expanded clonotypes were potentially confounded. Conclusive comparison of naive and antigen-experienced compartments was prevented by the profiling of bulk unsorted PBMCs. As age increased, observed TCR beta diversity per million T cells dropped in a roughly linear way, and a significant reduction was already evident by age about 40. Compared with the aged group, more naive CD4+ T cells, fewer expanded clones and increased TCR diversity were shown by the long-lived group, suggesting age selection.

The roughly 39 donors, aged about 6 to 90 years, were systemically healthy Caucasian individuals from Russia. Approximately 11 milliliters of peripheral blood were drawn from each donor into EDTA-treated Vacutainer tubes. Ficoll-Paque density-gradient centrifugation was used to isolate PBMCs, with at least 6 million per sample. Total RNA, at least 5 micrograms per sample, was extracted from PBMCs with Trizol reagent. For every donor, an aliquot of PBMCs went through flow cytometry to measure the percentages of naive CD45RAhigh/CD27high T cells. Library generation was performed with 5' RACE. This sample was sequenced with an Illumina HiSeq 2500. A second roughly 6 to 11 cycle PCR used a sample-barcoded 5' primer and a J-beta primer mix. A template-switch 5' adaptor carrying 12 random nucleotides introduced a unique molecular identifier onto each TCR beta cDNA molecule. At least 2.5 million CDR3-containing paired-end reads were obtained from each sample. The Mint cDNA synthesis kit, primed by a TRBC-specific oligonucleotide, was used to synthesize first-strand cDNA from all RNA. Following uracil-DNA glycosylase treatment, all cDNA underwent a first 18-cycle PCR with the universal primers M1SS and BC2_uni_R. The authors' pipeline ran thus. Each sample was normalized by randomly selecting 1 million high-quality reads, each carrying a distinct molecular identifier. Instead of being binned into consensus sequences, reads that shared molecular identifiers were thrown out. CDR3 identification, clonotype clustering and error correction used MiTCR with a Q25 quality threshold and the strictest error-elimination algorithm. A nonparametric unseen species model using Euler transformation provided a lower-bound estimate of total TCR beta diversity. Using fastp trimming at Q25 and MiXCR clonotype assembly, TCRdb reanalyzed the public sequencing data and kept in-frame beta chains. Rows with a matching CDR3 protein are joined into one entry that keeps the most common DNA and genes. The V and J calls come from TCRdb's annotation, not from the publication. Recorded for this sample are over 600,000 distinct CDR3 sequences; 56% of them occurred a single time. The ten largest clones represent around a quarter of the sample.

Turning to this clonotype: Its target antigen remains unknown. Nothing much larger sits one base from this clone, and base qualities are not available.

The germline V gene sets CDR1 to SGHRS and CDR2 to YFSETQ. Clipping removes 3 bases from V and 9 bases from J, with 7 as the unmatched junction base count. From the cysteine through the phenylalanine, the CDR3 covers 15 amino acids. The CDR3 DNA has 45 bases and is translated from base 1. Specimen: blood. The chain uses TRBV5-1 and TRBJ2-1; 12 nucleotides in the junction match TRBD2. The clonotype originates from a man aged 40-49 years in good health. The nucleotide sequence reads TGCGCCAGCAGCTCCCGACTAGCGGGAGTGGTTGAGCAGTTCTTC. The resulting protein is CASSSRLAGVVEQFF.